The entry below gives a single TCR beta chain sequence along with its context. Method: immunoSEQ multiplex PCR; TCRdb's copy keeps in-frame clones and lacks some. Of 45,000 to 65,000 clones listed, 65% to 85% are singletons. These data belong to a study of blood T cell repertoires in COVID-19. Study at large: The cDNA or gDNA used as material had been derived from T cells, B-cell-depleted T cells, or PBMCs.

V lost 3 bases to trimming and J lost 3 bases; unmatched junction nucleotides: 8. The CDR3 is made up of 16 amino acids. Germline CDR1 SGHDN, CDR2 FVKESK. The TCR originated in a man younger than 40 with COVID-19, enrolled during active disease. The chain is built from TRBV14 and TRBJ2-3, with 8 bases that match TRBD2. The sequencing input was peripheral blood. CDR3 sequence reads: CASSHRISGSTDTQYF. For the CDR3, the DNA is TGTGCCAGCAGCCACAGGATAAGCGGGAGTACAGATACGCAGTATTTT. The entire variable domain, with the rest obtained from reference TRBV14 and TRBJ2-3, is as follows: EAGVTQFPSHSVIEKGQTVTLRCDPISGHDNLYWYRRVMGKEIKFLLHFVKESKQDESGMPNNRFLAERTGGTYSTLKVQPAELEDSGVYFCASSHRISGSTDTQYFGPGTRLTVL.